This T cell receptor beta chain was found in a study of T cell responses to AZD1222 COVID-19 vaccine. Findings and limits, study-wide: Clonal diversity was possibly underestimated, and the donors were mostly white British, with more females. Across the whole spike, CD4 TCRs peaked at regions 160-218 and 743-854.

In the case of this clone: Its antigen is still unknown.

Some clones are missing from TCRdb's copy, which holds only in-frame ones; the method was immunoSEQ multiplex PCR. The table lists fewer than 300,000 clones, more than 80% of them singletons. Germline assignment: CDR1 MNHEY and CDR2 SVGAGI. V was clipped by 5 bases and J by 0 bases, with 11 bases between them. The CDR3 is 14 residues long. This receptor was obtained from an adult in good health. This sample comprised peripheral blood, obtained on day 0 of AZD1222 vaccination. This chain connects TRBV6-5 to TRBJ2-7, with D perhaps TRBD1 or TRBD2 (6 bases each). CDR3 protein: CASSRGANSYEQYF. Written as DNA, the CDR3 is TGTGCCAGCAGTAGGGGGGCCAACTCCTACGAGCAGTACTTC.